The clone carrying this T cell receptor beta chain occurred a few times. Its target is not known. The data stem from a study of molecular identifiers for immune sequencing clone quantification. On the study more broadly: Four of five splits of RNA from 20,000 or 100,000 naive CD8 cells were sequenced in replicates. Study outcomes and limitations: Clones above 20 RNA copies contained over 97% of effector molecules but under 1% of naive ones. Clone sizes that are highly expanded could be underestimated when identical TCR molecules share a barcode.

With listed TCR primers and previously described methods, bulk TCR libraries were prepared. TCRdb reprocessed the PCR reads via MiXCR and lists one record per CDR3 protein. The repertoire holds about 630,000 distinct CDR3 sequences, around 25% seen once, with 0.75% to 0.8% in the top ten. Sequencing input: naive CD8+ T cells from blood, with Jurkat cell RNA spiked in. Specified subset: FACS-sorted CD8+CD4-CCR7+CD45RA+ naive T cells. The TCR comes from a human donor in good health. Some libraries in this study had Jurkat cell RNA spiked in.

CDR3 residues: CASSIGQGGTDTQYF. The CDR3 nucleotides read TGTGCCAGTAGTATTGGACAGGGCGGCACAGATACGCAGTATTTT. The chain links TRBV19 to TRBJ2-3; 8 bases match TRBD1. The CDR3 loop spans 15 amino acids. Germline assignment: CDR1 LNHDA and CDR2 SQIVND (reference sequence). The ends lost 3 bases at V and 1 base at J; junction bases unmatched: 3.